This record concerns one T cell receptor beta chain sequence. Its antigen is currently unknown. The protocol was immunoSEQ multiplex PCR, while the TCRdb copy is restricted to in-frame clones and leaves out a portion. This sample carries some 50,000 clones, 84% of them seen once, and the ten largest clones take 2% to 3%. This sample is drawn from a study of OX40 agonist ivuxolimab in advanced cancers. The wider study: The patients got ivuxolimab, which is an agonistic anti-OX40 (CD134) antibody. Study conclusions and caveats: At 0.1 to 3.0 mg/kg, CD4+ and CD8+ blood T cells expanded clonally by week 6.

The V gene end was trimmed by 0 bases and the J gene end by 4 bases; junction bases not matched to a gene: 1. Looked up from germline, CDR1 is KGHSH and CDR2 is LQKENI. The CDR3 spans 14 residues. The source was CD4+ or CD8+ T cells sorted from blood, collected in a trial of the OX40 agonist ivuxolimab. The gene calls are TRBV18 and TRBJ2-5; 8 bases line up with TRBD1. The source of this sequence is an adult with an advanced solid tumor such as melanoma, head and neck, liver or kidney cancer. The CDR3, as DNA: TGTGCCAGCTCACCACCGGGACAGGCAGAGACCCAGTACTTC. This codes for CASSPPGQAETQYF.